The text below deals with one TCR beta chain. Its target is not known. TCRdb re-called the 5' RACE reads through MiXCR, storing one row per CDR3 protein. The sample holds 100,000 to 150,000 distinct CDR3 sequences, approximately 6.2% seen once. The CDR3 extends over 14 amino acids. V lost 3 bases, J lost 1 base, and 9 bases lay in between. The V gene's germline CDR1 is LGHDT and CDR2 YNNKEL (reference sequence). The data were taken from a study of T-cell memory formation after mild COVID-19. Findings of the study overall: Whether day 37 second-wave clones are SARS-CoV-2-specific was not confirmed. Contracting CD4+ clones were located mainly in CM and EM, and CD8+ clones in EMRA. Some responding clones appeared in pre-infection memory, suggesting cross-reactive memory joined.

This clonotype was obtained from an adult woman who had mild COVID-19 (a few samples of this study predate the infection). Cell type and time point are not known. Sequencing was done on a sample of PBMCs or a T cell subset sorted from them (not recorded which). V usage is TRBV3-1 and J usage is TRBJ1-1; D uncertain. CDR3 in DNA: TGTGCCAGCAGCCACCGGACTTCGAACACTGAAGCTTTCTTT. This gives the protein CASSHRTSNTEAFF.